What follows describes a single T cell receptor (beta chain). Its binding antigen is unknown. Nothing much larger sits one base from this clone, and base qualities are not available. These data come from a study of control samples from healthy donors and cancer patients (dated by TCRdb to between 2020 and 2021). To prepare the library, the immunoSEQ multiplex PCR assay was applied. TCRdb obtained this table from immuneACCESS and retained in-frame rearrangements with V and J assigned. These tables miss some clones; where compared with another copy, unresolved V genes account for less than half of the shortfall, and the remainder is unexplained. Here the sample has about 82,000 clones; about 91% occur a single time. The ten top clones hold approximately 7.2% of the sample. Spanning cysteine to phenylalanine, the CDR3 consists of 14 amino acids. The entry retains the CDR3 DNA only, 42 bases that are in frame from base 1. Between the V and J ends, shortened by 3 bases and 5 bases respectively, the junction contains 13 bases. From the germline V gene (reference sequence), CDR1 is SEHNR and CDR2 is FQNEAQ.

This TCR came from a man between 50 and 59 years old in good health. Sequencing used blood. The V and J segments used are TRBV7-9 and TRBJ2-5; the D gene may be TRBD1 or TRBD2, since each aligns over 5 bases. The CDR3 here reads CASSLVGASETQYF. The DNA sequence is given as TGTGCCAGCAGCTTGGTCGGGGCTTCTGAGACCCAGTACTTC.